A selection of T cell receptor beta chains follows, all from one sample in a study of T cell responses to AZD1222 COVID-19 vaccine. Measured with immunoSEQ multiplex PCR; TCRdb has only the in-frame clones, and not every one. This table lists about 140,000 clones. The material sequenced was peripheral blood. The receptor set was obtained from an adult in good health. Each CDR3 is given with its conserved first and last residue. The order of the fields is J gene, V gene, D gene, CDR3 DNA, CDR3 protein. The D gene is left open where the match is weak.

j_gene: TRBJ1-1
v_gene: TRBV2
d_gene: NA
CDR3nt: TGTGCCAGCAGTGATGGGGGGACGGGGAACACTGAAGCTTTCTTT
CDR3aa: CASSDGGTGNTEAFF

j_gene: TRBJ2-2
v_gene: TRBV3-1/TRBV3-2
d_gene: NA
CDR3nt: TGTGCCAGCAGCCAGCCTGCCGGCACCGGGGAGCTGTTTTTT
CDR3aa: CASSQPAGTGELFF

j_gene: TRBJ2-3
v_gene: TRBV9
d_gene: TRBD2
CDR3nt: TGTGCCAGCAGCGTAGGTCGGTGGGGGGGACTGTACACAGATACGCAGTATTTT
CDR3aa: CASSVGRWGGLYTDTQYF

j_gene: TRBJ1-1
v_gene: TRBV15
d_gene: NA
CDR3nt: TGTGCCACCAGCTCCCCTCCCTGGAACACTGAAGCTTTCTTT
CDR3aa: CATSSPPWNTEAFF

j_gene: TRBJ2-2
v_gene: TRBV6-5
d_gene: TRBD1
CDR3nt: TGTGCCAGCAGTAAGGACAGGGGGCTGGCCGGGGAGCTGTTTTTT
CDR3aa: CASSKDRGLAGELFF

j_gene: TRBJ2-7
v_gene: TRBV10-3
d_gene: NA
CDR3nt: TGTGCCATCACTCAGGGAAGCTCCTACGAGCAGTACTTC
CDR3aa: CAITQGSSYEQYF

j_gene: TRBJ1-5
v_gene: TRBV14
d_gene: TRBD1
CDR3nt: TGTGCCAGCAGCCAATCCGGGACAGGGGCCCCTATTAGCAATCAGCCCCAGCATTTT
CDR3aa: CASSQSGTGAPISNQPQHF

j_gene: TRBJ2-3
v_gene: TRBV2
d_gene: TRBD2
CDR3nt: TGTGCCAGCAGTATGGGACTAGCGGGGGACACAGATACGCAGTATTTT
CDR3aa: CASSMGLAGDTDTQYF

j_gene: TRBJ1-4
v_gene: TRBV10-1
d_gene: TRBD1
CDR3nt: TGCGCCAGCAGACACAGGGGCGCAACTAATGAAAAACTGTTTTTT
CDR3aa: CASRHRGATNEKLFF

j_gene: TRBJ1-6
v_gene: TRBV27
d_gene: NA
CDR3nt: TGTGCCAGCAGTTACGGGACTGTCTATAATTCACCCCTCCACTTT
CDR3aa: CASSYGTVYNSPLHF

j_gene: TRBJ1-5
v_gene: TRBV28
d_gene: NA
CDR3nt: TGTGCCAGTACGACGCACTTTAACAATCAGCCCCAGCATTTT
CDR3aa: CASTTHFNNQPQHF

j_gene: TRBJ1-3
v_gene: TRBV5-1
d_gene: NA
CDR3nt: TGCGCCAGCAGCTCCCGAGCGGGCGGCGCTGGAAACACCATATATTTT
CDR3aa: CASSSRAGGAGNTIYF

j_gene: TRBJ1-6
v_gene: TRBV4-3
d_gene: TRBD1
CDR3nt: TGCGCCAGCAGCCCAGAAACAGGGGCGGGCTCCTATAATTCACCCCTCCACTTT
CDR3aa: CASSPETGAGSYNSPLHF

j_gene: TRBJ1-3
v_gene: TRBV14
d_gene: NA
CDR3nt: TGTGCCAGCAGCCGTGGGGGGGCTGGAAACACCATATATTTT
CDR3aa: CASSRGGAGNTIYF

j_gene: TRBJ1-6
v_gene: TRBV6-5
d_gene: TRBD1
CDR3nt: TGTGCCAGCAGGCCAGACAGGGGCGTTAATTCACCCCTCCACTTT
CDR3aa: CASRPDRGVNSPLHF

j_gene: TRBJ1-1
v_gene: TRBV5-6
d_gene: TRBD1
CDR3nt: TGTGCCAGCAGCTTGGGGATGGACAGGCGATTGAACACTGAAGCTTTCTTT
CDR3aa: CASSLGMDRRLNTEAFF

j_gene: TRBJ1-6
v_gene: TRBV5-6
d_gene: NA
CDR3nt: TGTGCCAGCAGCCGGGGCCCCCGGGACACGATTAATTCACCCCTCCACTTT
CDR3aa: CASSRGPRDTINSPLHF

j_gene: TRBJ1-2
v_gene: TRBV19
d_gene: TRBD1
CDR3nt: TGTGCCTGCCGAAGGGGCCCGACAGGGGGCTATGGCTACACCTTC
CDR3aa: CACRRGPTGGYGYTF

j_gene: TRBJ2-3
v_gene: TRBV7-2
d_gene: NA
CDR3nt: TGTGCCAGCAGCTTAGTCCCACCGGAAGATACGCAGTATTTT
CDR3aa: CASSLVPPEDTQYF

j_gene: TRBJ2-7
v_gene: TRBV3-1/TRBV3-2
d_gene: NA
CDR3nt: TGTGCCAGCAGCCAGGGATACGAGCAGTACTTC
CDR3aa: CASSQGYEQYF

j_gene: TRBJ1-2
v_gene: TRBV5-1
d_gene: NA
CDR3nt: TGCGCCAGCAGCTTGGGCGTGGACATCTATGGCTACACCTTC
CDR3aa: CASSLGVDIYGYTF

j_gene: TRBJ2-5
v_gene: TRBV5-1
d_gene: NA
CDR3nt: TGCGCCAGCAGCCCCACACCCTCGGTAGGGCAAGAGACCCAGTACTTC
CDR3aa: CASSPTPSVGQETQYF

j_gene: TRBJ1-2
v_gene: TRBV28
d_gene: NA
CDR3nt: TGTGCCAGCAGTTCCCCCAGGGGCGCGGATCGGTATGGCTACACCTTC
CDR3aa: CASSSPRGADRYGYTF

j_gene: TRBJ1-4
v_gene: TRBV30
d_gene: NA
CDR3nt: TGTGCCTGGAGTGTAACCGGGACTAATGAAAAACTGTTTTTT
CDR3aa: CAWSVTGTNEKLFF

j_gene: TRBJ2-7
v_gene: TRBV9
d_gene: NA
CDR3nt: TGTGCCAGCAGCGTCGAGGGGGGGCCTGGTCGCGAGCAGTACTTC
CDR3aa: CASSVEGGPGREQYF

j_gene: TRBJ2-5
v_gene: TRBV7-2
d_gene: NA
CDR3nt: TGTGCCAGCAGCTGGACCTTAACTCAAGAGACCCAGTACTTC
CDR3aa: CASSWTLTQETQYF

j_gene: TRBJ1-3
v_gene: TRBV11-2
d_gene: NA
CDR3nt: TGTGCCAGCAGCTTAGCGAGTGGAAACACCATATATTTT
CDR3aa: CASSLASGNTIYF